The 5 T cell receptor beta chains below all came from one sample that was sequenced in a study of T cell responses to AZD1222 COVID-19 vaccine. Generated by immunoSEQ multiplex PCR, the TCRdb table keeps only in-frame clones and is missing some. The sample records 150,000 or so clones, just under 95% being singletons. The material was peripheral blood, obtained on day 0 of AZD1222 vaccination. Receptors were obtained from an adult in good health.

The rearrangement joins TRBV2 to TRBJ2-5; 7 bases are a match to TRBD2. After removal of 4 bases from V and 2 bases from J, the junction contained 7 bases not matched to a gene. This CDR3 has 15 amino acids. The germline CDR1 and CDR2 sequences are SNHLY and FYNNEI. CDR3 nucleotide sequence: TGTGCCAGCAGTGCATACGGGGGGTATCAAGAGACCCAGTACTTC. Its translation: CASSAYGGYQETQYF.

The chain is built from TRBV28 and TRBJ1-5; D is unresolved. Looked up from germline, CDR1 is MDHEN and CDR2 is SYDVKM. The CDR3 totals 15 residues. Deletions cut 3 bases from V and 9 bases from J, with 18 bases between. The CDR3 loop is CASSLSQTGSRPQHF. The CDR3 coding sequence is TGTGCCAGCAGTTTGTCTCAGACGGGATCCCGGCCCCAGCATTTT.

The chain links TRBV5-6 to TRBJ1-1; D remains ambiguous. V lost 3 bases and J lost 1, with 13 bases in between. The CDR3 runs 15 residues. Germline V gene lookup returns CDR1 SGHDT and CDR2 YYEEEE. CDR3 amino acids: CASSSRLAKNTEAFF. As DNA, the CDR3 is TGTGCCAGCAGCTCTCGCCTCGCTAAGAACACTGAAGCTTTCTTT.

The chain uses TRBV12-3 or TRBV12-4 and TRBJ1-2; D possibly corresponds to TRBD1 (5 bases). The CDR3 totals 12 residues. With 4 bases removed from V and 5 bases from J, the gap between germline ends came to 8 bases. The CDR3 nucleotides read TGTGCCAGCAGTTCGCAGGGTTATGGCTACACCTTC. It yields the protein CASSSQGYGYTF.

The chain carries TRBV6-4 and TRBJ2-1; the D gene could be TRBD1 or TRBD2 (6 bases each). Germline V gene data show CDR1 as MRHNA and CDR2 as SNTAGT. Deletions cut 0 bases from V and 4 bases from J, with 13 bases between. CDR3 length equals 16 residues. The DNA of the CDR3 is TGTGCCAGCAGTGACTCGACGGGGGCAGGATACAATGAGCAGTTCTTC. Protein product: CASSDSTGAGYNEQFF.